Listed here is a single TCR beta chain. These data come from a study of T cell responses to AZD1222 COVID-19 vaccine. The repertoire was sequenced with immunoSEQ multiplex PCR; TCRdb's copy has only in-frame clones and lacks some. The sample comprises around 120,000 clones, roughly nine tenths of which are singletons, and about 2.5% rests with the top ten. The CDR3 has 12 amino acids. Trimming took off 0 bases at V and 5 bases at J, with 5 bases between the two ends. Germline V gene data show CDR1 as KGHSH and CDR2 as LQKENI. Specimen: peripheral blood, collected 28 days after the second AZD1222 dose. The rearrangement joins TRBV18 to TRBJ2-7, with D unclear. The receptor's source is an adult who received the AZD1222 COVID-19 vaccine. The CDR3: CASSPPANEQYF. CDR3 nucleotides: TGTGCCAGCTCACCACCGGCGAACGAGCAGTACTTC.